This T cell receptor (beta chain) was sequenced during a study of T cell responses to AZD1222 COVID-19 vaccine (dated by TCRdb to about 2021). Some background on the complete study: AZD1222 recipients given second doses at about 4 weeks or at about 12 weeks were pooled, since spike-specific TCR depth and breadth were not found to differ between the two schedules. Trial participants were enrolled into age subgroups of 18-55, 56-69 and 70-plus years, which contained roughly 150, 30 and 60 TCR-sequenced participants, respectively. TCR sequencing covered roughly 230 trial participants: 207 given two doses of AZD1222 and 26 given two doses of MenACWY control vaccine. The paper as a whole reports these results and caveats: After two AZD1222 doses, spike-specific TCR breadth and depth were significantly higher than at day 0 and than in MenACWY recipients. No day 14 peak-response samples were available, so repertoires were characterized only after the peak T cell response. In the small 56-69-year group, the increase in depth fell short of significance, most likely because of low power. Most participants were white British and females outnumbered males, and the authors suggested that clonal diversity may have been underestimated. Conclusions about previously exposed vaccinees are limited because only five or six AZD1222 recipients were SARS-CoV-2 seropositive at baseline. The whole spike protein was spanned by vaccine-associated CD4 TCRs, and dominant responses were seen in regions 160-218 and 743-854. Reportedly, close to half of the unique spike-specific TCRs recognized epitopes lying outside the regions that are mutated in the B.1.351 and B.1.1.7 variants.

The germline V and J ends show losses of 3 bases and 1 base respectively, and no gene match explains 21 bases of the junction. The CDR3 goes from the cysteine to the phenylalanine over 23 residues. Of the read, only the CDR3 DNA is kept; its 69 bases are in frame from base 1. CDR1 and CDR2, looked up from the germline V gene, are MDHEN and SYDVKM. Interpreted using the paper, the time point label stands for: baseline before first vaccination. Vaccinee samples came from UK trials COV001 and COV002, including a single-blind randomized controlled phase 2/3 trial of AZD1222 (ChAdOx1 nCoV-19) in healthy adults. For TCRbeta chain sequencing, PBMC samples from trial participants were taken at day 0 and at day 28 after the second dose. As regards this clone: Its binding antigen is unknown. No much larger clone exists at a distance of one base, and base qualities are not known.

The CDR3 regions of human TCRbeta chains were subjected to immunosequencing. Per the original workflow: Repertoire TCRs were matched against a reference library of SARS-CoV-2-specific TCRs generated with the MIRA antigen-specificity platform. Breadth meant the fraction of unique TCRs that were SARS-CoV-2-associated, whereas depth meant the fraction of total T cells that were SARS-CoV-2-associated. Using the MIRA data, every spike-specific TCR was mapped to the spike region that the TCR reacted to and assigned to either a CD4 or a CD8 class. Log10-transformed breadth and depth values were compared by one-way ANOVA with Sidak's multiple comparisons tests. The table comes from immuneACCESS by way of TCRdb, which keeps in-frame sequences with V and J called. Part of the clones is missing from these tables; in studies checked, under half for an unresolved V gene and the rest for unknown reasons. V, J and clone size are those of that table, while D and trimming were read from the DNA. This sample has 110,000 to 150,000 clones in its table, and around 90% of those were observed once. The ten largest clonotypes hold about 6% of the sample.

The receptor comes from an adult in good health. Sequenced here: peripheral blood, sampled on day 0 of AZD1222 vaccination. The sequence is built from TRBV28 and TRBJ2-6; 10 central bases correspond to TRBD2. CDR3 region: CASSFRWGMGASGSFSGANVLTF. The DNA is as follows: TGTGCCAGCAGTTTTAGGTGGGGGATGGGGGCTAGCGGGAGTTTTTCTGGGGCCAACGTCCTGACTTTC.